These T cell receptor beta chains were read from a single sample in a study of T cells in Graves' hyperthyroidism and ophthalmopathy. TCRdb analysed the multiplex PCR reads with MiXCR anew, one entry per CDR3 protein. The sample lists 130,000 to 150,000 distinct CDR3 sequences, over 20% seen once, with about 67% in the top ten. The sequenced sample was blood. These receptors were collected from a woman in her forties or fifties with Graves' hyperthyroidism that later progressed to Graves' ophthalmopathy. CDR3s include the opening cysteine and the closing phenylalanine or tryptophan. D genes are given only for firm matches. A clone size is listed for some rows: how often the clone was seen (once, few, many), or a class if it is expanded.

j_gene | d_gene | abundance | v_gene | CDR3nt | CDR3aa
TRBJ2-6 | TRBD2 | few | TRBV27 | TGTGCCAGCAGTTTAAACGGAATTCGACTAGCGGGATTCTCTGGGGCCAACGTCCTGACTTTC | CASSLNGIRLAGFSGANVLTF
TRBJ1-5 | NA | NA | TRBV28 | TGTGCCAGCTCAGCTACAACGAATCAGCCCCAGCATTTT | CASSATTNQPQHF
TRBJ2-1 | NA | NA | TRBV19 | TGTGCCAGTAGTGGGTACGGGGGAAATGAGCAGTTCTTC | CASSGYGGNEQFF
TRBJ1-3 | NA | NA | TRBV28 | TGTGCCAGCAGTTCCCTCGACAACTCTGGAAACACCATATATTTT | CASSSLDNSGNTIYF
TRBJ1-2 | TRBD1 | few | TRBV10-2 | TGCGCCAGCAGCCTCTCCGGACAGGGGGCAAGCTATGGCTACACCTTC | CASSLSGQGASYGYTF
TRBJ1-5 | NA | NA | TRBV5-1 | TGCGCCAGCAGCTACGTCGGCGGTCAGCCCCAGCATTTT | CASSYVGGQPQHF
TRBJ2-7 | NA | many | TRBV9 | TGTGCCAGCAGCGTAGCGCTAGGGGACGAGCAGTACTTC | CASSVALGDEQYF
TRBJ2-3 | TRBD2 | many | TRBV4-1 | TGCGCCAGCAGCCAAAGGGCTAGCGGTGCAGATACGCAGTATTTT | CASSQRASGADTQYF
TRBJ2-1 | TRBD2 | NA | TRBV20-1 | TGCAGTGTGGGTAGCGGGAGAACTGTAGATGAGCAGTTCTTC | CSVGSGRTVDEQFF
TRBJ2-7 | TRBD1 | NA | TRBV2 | TGTGCCAGCAGTGGACAGGGGGTCAACGAGCAGTACTTC | CASSGQGVNEQYF
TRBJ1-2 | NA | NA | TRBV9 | TGTGCCAGCAGCGTTGGGTTTAACTATGGCTACACCTTC | CASSVGFNYGYTF
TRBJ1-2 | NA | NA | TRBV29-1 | TGCAGCGTTCCGGGGGGGTCGGGCCCCGGCGGAATTGGCTACACCTTC | CSVPGGSGPGGIGYTF
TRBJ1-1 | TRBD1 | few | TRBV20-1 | TGCAGTGCTAGAGTGGGAGGGGGCTTGGTGAACACTGAAGCTTTCTTT | CSARVGGGLVNTEAFF
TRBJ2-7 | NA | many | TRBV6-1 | TGTGCCAGCAGTGATAGCGAGCAGTACTTC | CASSDSEQYF
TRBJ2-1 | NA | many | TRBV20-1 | TGCAGTGCTAGAATTACAGGGAGGGACAATGAGCAGTTCTTC | CSARITGRDNEQFF
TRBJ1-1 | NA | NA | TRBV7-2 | TGTGCCAGCAGCTTAGGCCCAGGCTTCACTGAAGCTTTCTTT | CASSLGPGFTEAFF
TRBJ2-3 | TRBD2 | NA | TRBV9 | TGTGCCAGCAGCGCGACTAGCGGCTACACAGATACGCAGTATTTT | CASSATSGYTDTQYF
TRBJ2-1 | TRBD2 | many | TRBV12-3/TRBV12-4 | TGTGCCAGCAGTATACTAGCGGGAGGAGGTGGTGAGCAGTTCTTC | CASSILAGGGGEQFF
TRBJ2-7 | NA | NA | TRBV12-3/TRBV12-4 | TGTGCCAACAGTCTTGGACCATACTACGAGCAGTACTTC | CANSLGPYYEQYF
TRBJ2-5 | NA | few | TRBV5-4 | TGTGCCAGCAGCTTGGGAGGTACAGGGCCGGGACGGACCCAGTACTTC | CASSLGGTGPGRTQYF
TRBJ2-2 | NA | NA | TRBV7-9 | TGTGCCAGCAGTCAAGGGAAGGCCGGGGAGCTGTTTTTT | CASSQGKAGELFF
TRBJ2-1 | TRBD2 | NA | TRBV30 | TGTGCCTGGGGCCGACTAGCGGGCGTCAATGAGCAGTTCTTC | CAWGRLAGVNEQFF
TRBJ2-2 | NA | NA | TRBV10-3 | TGTGCCATCAGTGAAGGGACTGACACCGGGGAGCTGTTTTTT | CAISEGTDTGELFF
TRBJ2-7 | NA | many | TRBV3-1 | TGTGCCAGCAGCAGAGGGGGCGGGAGTGTCTCCTACGAGCAGTACTTC | CASSRGGGSVSYEQYF
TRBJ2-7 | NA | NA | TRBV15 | TGTGCCACCAGCAGGTTGGGTCGGGGGCAGTACTTC | CATSRLGRGQYF